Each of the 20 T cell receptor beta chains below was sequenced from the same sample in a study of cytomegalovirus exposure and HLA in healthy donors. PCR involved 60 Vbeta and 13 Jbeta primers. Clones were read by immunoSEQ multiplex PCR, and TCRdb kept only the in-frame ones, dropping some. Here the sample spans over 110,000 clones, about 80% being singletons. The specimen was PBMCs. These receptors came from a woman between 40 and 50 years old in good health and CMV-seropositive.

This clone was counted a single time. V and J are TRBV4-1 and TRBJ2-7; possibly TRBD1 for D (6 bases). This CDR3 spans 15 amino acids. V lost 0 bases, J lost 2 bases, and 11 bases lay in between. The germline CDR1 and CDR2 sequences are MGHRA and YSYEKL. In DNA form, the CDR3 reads TGCGCCAGCAGCCAAGACCCCACAGGGACCTACGAGCAGTACTTC. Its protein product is CASSQDPTGTYEQYF.

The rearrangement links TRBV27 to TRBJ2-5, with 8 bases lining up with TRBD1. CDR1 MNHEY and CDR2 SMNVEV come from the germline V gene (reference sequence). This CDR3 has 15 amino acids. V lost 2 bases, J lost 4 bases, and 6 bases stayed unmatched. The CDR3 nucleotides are TGTGCCAGCAGTTTAACAGGGGGGACACTAGAGACCCAGTACTTC. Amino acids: CASSLTGGTLETQYF.

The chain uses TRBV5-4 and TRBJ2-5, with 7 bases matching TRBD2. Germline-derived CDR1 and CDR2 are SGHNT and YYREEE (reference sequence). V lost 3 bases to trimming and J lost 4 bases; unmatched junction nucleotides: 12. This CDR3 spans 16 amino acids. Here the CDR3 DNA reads TGTGCCAGCAGCTCTTTAGCGGGCTCCCCCCTAGAGACCCAGTACTTC. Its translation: CASSSLAGSPLETQYF.

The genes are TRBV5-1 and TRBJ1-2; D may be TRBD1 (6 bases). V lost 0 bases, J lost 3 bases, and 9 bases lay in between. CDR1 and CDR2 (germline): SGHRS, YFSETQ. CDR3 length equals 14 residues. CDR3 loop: CASSLGQVDYGYTF. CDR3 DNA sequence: TGCGCCAGCAGCTTGGGACAGGTTGACTATGGCTACACCTTC. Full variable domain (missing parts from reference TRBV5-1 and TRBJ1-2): KAGVTQTPRYLIKTRGQQVTLSCSPISGHRSVSWYQQTPGQGLQFLFEYFSETQRNKGNFPGRFSGRQFSNSRSEMNVSTLELGDSALYLCASSLGQVDYGYTFGSGTRLTVV.

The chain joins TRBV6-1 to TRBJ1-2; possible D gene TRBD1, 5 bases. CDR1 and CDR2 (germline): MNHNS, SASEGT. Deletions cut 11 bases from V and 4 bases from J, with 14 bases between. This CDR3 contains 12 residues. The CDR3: CASDSRLYGYTF. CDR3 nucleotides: TGTGCCTCAGACAGCCGGCTCTATGGCTACACCTTC.

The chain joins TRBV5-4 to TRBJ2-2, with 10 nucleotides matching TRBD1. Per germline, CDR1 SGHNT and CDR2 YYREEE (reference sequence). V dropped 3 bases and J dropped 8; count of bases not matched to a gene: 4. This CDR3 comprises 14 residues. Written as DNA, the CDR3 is TGTGCCAGCAGCTGGGGACAGGGGCATGGGGAGCTGTTTTTT. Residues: CASSWGQGHGELFF.

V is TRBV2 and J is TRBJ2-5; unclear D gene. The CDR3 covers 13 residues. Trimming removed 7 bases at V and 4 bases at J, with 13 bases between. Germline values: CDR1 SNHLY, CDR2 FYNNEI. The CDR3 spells CASTPISGETQYF. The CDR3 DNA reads TGTGCCAGCACCCCGATCTCGGGAGAGACCCAGTACTTC.

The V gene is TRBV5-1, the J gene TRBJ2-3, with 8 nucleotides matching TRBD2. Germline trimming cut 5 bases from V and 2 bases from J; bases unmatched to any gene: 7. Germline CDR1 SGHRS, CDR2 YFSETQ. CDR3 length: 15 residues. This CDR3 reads CASRSSGRVTDTQYF. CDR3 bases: TGCGCCAGCAGGTCGAGCGGGAGAGTCACAGATACGCAGTATTTT.

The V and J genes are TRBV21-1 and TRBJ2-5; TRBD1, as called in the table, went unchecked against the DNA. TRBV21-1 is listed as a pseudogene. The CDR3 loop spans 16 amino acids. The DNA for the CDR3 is TGTGCCAGCAGCAAAAGGGACAGGGGGTCTCAAGAGACCCAGTACTTC. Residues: CASSKRDRGSQETQYF.

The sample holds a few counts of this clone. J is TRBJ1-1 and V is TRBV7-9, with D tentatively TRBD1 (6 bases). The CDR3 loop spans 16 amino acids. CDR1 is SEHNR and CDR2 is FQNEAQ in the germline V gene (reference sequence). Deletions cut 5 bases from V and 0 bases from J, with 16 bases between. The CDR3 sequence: CASSPRDKSLNTEAFF. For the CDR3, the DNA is TGTGCCAGCAGCCCCCGGGACAAAAGTTTGAACACTGAAGCTTTCTTT.

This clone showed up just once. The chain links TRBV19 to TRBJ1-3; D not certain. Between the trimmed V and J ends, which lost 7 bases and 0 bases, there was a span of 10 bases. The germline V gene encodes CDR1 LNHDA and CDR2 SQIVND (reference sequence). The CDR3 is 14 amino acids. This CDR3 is CASTRGYSGNTIYF. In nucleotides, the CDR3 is TGTGCCAGTACCCGAGGGTACTCTGGAAACACCATATATTTT.

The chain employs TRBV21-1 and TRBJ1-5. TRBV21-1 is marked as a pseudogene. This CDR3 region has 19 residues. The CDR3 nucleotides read TGTGCCACCCTCAGCAAACGGGTTGTCTTGGAGATGAGCAATCAGCCCCAGCATTTT. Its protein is CATLSKRVVLEMSNQPQHF.

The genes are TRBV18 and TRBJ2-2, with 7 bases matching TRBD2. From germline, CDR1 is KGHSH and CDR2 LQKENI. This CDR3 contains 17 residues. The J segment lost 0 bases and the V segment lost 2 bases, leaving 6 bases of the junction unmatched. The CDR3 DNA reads TGTGCCAGCTCACCAAGGAGCGGGATGGCGAACACCGGGGAGCTGTTTTTT. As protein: CASSPRSGMANTGELFF.

The CDR3 here is CASSPTWTATEQYF. CDR3 in DNA: TGTGCCAGTAGTCCCACCTGGACTGCGACCGAGCAGTACTTC. The chain recombines TRBV19 with TRBJ2-7, with D perhaps TRBD2 (5 bases). V was trimmed by 5 bases and J by 6 bases, leaving 17 bases between them. The CDR3 totals 14 residues. Germline values: CDR1 LNHDA, CDR2 SQIVND (reference sequence).

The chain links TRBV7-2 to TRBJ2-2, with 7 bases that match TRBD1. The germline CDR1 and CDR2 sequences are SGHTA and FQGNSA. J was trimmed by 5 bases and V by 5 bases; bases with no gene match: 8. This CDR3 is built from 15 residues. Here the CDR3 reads CASSMRQGWTGELFF. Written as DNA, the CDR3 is TGTGCCAGCAGCATGCGACAGGGATGGACCGGGGAGCTGTTTTTT.

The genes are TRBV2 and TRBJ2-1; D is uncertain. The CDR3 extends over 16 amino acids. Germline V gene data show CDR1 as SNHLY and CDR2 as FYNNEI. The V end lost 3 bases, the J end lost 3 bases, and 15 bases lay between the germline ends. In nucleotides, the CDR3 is TGTGCCAGCAGTGAGCAGGTCCGTTCACTCTACAATGAGCAGTTCTTC. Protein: CASSEQVRSLYNEQFF.

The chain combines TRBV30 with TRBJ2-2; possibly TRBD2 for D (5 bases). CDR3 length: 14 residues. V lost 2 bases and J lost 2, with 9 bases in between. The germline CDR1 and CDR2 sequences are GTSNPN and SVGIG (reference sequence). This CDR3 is CAWSWTPNTGELFF. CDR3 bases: TGTGCCTGGAGTTGGACTCCTAACACCGGGGAGCTGTTTTTT.

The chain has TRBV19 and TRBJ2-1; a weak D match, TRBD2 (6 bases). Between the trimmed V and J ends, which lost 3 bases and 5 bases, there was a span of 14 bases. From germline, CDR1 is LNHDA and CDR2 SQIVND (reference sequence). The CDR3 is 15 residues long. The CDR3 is CASSMSSDGHNEQFF. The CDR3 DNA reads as TGTGCCAGTAGTATGTCTAGCGATGGGCACAATGAGCAGTTCTTC.

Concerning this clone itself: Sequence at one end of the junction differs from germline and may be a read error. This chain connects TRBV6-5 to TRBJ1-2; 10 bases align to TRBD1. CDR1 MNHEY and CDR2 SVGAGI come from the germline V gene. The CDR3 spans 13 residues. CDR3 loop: CASMSAGQGPASF. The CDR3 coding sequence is TGTGCCAGCATGAGCGCGGGACAGGGGCCAGCCTCGTTC.

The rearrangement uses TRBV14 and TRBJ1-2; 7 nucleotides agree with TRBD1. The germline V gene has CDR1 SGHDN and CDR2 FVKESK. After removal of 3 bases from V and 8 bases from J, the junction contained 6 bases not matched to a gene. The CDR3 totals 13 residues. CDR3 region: CASSQPGGRGYTF. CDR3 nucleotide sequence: TGTGCCAGCAGCCAGCCAGGGGGACGAGGCTACACCTTC.